The 21 T cell receptor beta chains presented below share a single source sample, sequenced in a study of cytomegalovirus exposure and HLA in healthy donors. The primer mix had 60 Vbeta and 13 Jbeta primers. The table came from immunoSEQ multiplex PCR; TCRdb's copy has only in-frame clones and leaves some out. The table has 85,000 to 120,000 clones, over 70% seen once. The sample comprised PBMCs. These receptors were obtained from a boy aged 10-17 years in good health and CMV-seronegative.

This clone has a handful of counts. The rearrangement links TRBV5-1 to TRBJ2-7; possible D gene TRBD2, 6 bases. Germline V gives CDR1 SGHRS, CDR2 YFSETQ. Trimming stripped 1 base from V and 0 bases from J, with 11 bases between. The CDR3 is 15 amino acids. CDR3 sequence: CASSLQGGSSYEQYF. CDR3 DNA: TGCGCCAGCAGCTTGCAGGGAGGTAGCTCCTACGAGCAGTACTTC.

This chain links TRBV6-1 with TRBJ2-7; D may be TRBD1 (6 bases). CDR3 length: 12 residues. Germline CDR1 is MNHNS and CDR2 is SASEGT. Trimming shortened V by 5 bases and J by 4 bases, and 9 bases separated the two germline ends. CDR3 in amino acids: CASSSDSYEQYF. The CDR3 DNA reads as TGTGCCAGCAGTTCGGACAGTTACGAGCAGTACTTC.

The V gene is TRBV2, the J gene TRBJ2-1; a weak D match, TRBD2 (5 bases). Germline lookup yields CDR1 SNHLY and CDR2 FYNNEI. V lost 6 bases and J 4 bases, leaving 10 bases between the germline ends. The CDR3 extends over 13 amino acids. Here the CDR3 reads CASRSGGYNEQFF. The CDR3 nucleotides read TGTGCCAGCAGATCGGGCGGGTACAATGAGCAGTTCTTC.

V is TRBV27 and J is TRBJ2-1, with TRBD2 matching over 7 bases. J lost 4 bases, V lost 2 bases, and 8 bases had no gene match. Germline CDR1 MNHEY, CDR2 SMNVEV (reference sequence). CDR3 length: 16 amino acids. The CDR3 DNA sequence: TGTGCCAGCAGTTTAGTTGGGAGGGCCGTATACAATGAGCAGTTCTTC. It is translated as CASSLVGRAVYNEQFF.

The chain uses TRBV6-6 and TRBJ1-3, with 8 bases matching TRBD1. This CDR3 region has 15 residues. The germline V gene encodes CDR1 MNHNY and CDR2 SVGAGI (reference sequence). Unmatched junction bases numbered 3, after V lost 1 base and J lost 4 bases. CDR3 region: CASSYLGQDGNTIYF. CDR3 DNA: TGTGCCAGCAGTTACTTGGGACAGGACGGAAACACCATATATTTT.

The chain joins TRBV5-1 to TRBJ1-5; D ambiguous. Germline CDR1 SGHRS, CDR2 YFSETQ. Trimming left V 0 bases short and J 3 bases short, with 4 bases between. The CDR3 has 13 residues. Here the CDR3 reads CASSLDINQPQHF. Written as DNA, the CDR3 is TGCGCCAGCAGCTTGGACATCAATCAGCCCCAGCATTTT.

The chain is built from TRBV20-1 and TRBJ1-6; D is perhaps TRBD1 (6 bases). The CDR3 loop spans 11 amino acids. CDR1 and CDR2 (germline): DFQATT, SNEGSKA (reference sequence). V was trimmed by 1 base and J by 15 bases, leaving 10 bases between them. Written as DNA, the CDR3 is TGCAGTGCTAGAGCCCTGACAGGCCTCCACTTT. Amino acid sequence: CSARALTGLHF.

As regards this clone: This same CDR3 is encoded by further DNA sequences in the sample. The J gene is TRBJ2-4, the V gene TRBV30; 11 bases match TRBD2. V shed 4 bases, J shed 0 bases, and the junction held 11 bases outside the gene matches. Germline CDR1 reads GTSNPN; CDR2 reads SVGIG (reference sequence). The CDR3 loop spans 18 amino acids. CDR3 DNA: TGTGCCTGGACCCTGTCTAGCGGGGGGCCGATAGCCAAAAACATTCAGTACTTC. Its translation is CAWTLSSGGPIAKNIQYF.

The rearrangement joins TRBV6-1 to TRBJ2-2; 11 nucleotides align to TRBD2. The CDR3 extends over 15 amino acids. Germline V lookup: CDR1 MNHNS, CDR2 SASEGT. V dropped 2 bases and J dropped 4; count of bases not matched to a gene: 0. CDR3 DNA sequence: TGTGCCAGCAGTGAACTAGCGGGAGGCACCGGGGAGCTGTTTTTT. Translation: CASSELAGGTGELFF.

This chain connects TRBV11-3 to TRBJ2-7; D may be TRBD1 (5 bases). The V and J ends lost 5 bases and 0 bases respectively, with 11 bases between them. The germline gives CDR1 SGHNT, CDR2 YENEEA. This CDR3 comprises 14 residues. CDR3 nucleotides: TGTGCCAGCAGCGCGGCAGGGTTCTCCTACGAGCAGTACTTC. Protein: CASSAAGFSYEQYF.

This clone was picked up one time. This CDR3 reads CASSRSGQGNTEAFF. The CDR3, as DNA: TGCGCCAGCAGCCGTTCGGGACAGGGCAACACTGAAGCTTTCTTT. The V and J genes are TRBV5-1 and TRBJ1-1; 9 bases fit TRBD1. The CDR3 is 15 residues long. Losses at the gene ends were 4 bases for V and 2 bases for J; bases not matched to a gene: 6. Germline V CDR1 and CDR2: SGHRS, YFSETQ.

This chain links TRBV11-1 with TRBJ2-4, with a possible D match to TRBD2 (6 bases). V lost 1 base, J lost 7 bases, and 11 bases lay in between. Germline V gene lookup returns CDR1 SGHAT and CDR2 FQDESV (reference sequence). The CDR3 contains 14 residues. CDR3 loop: CASSLVGTGNIQYF. The CDR3 nucleotides read TGTGCCAGCAGCTTAGTGGGGACTGGGAACATTCAGTACTTC. Using reference TRBV11-1 and TRBJ2-4 for the parts outside the CDR3, the full variable domain is EAEVAQSPRYKITEKSQAVAFWCDPISGHATLYWYRQILGQGPELLVQFQDESVVDDSQLPKDRFSAERLKGVDSTLKIQPAELGDSAMYLCASSLVGTGNIQYFGAGTRLSVL.

The rearrangement joins TRBV9 to TRBJ1-1; 7 bases align to TRBD1. The J segment lost 8 bases and the V segment lost 3 bases, leaving 7 bases of the junction unmatched. CDR1 and CDR2 from the germline V gene are SGDLS and YYNGEE. This CDR3 region has 13 residues. The CDR3 nucleotides read TGTGCCAGCAGCGCACACCTACAGGGGGAAGCTTTCTTT. Its protein is CASSAHLQGEAFF.

The chain joins TRBV11-2 to TRBJ2-2; 7 bases are shared with TRBD2. After removal of 5 bases from V and 7 bases from J, the junction contained 19 bases not matched to a gene. Germline V gene lookup returns CDR1 SGHAT and CDR2 FQNNGV. This CDR3 contains 18 residues. DNA for the CDR3: TGTGCCAGCAGCCCCGGTAAAGGCGGGAGATTCGATGTCGGGGAGCTGTTTTTT. Protein product: CASSPGKGGRFDVGELFF. The full variable domain, completed using reference TRBV11-2 and TRBJ2-2, is EAGVAQSPRYKIIEKRQSVAFWCNPISGHATLYWYQQILGQGPKLLIQFQNNGVVDDSQLPKDRFSAERLKGVDSTLKIQPAKLEDSAVYLCASSPGKGGRFDVGELFFGEGSRLTVL.

This chain's CDR3 is CASSRTGGNTEAFF. DNA for the CDR3: TGCGCCAGCAGCCGGACAGGGGGGAACACTGAAGCTTTCTTT. The chain is built from TRBV4-1 and TRBJ1-1; 10 bases are a match to TRBD1. The CDR3 sequence is 14 residues long. Germline loops: CDR1 MGHRA, CDR2 YSYEKL. With 4 bases clipped from V and 1 base from J, the junction kept 0 bases outside the gene matches.

The V gene is TRBV5-6, the J gene TRBJ2-5, with a tentative D call TRBD2 (6 bases). The CDR3 covers 15 residues. Looked up from germline, CDR1 is SGHDT and CDR2 is YYEEEE. V was shortened by 4 bases and J by 7 bases, with 20 bases between the two germline ends. In DNA, the CDR3 is TGTGCCAGCAGCGGCACCGGGACTGTGGGAGGGACCCAGTACTTC. Protein sequence: CASSGTGTVGGTQYF.

This clone was observed a single time. This chain connects TRBV15 to TRBJ1-4, with 7 bases matching TRBD1. This CDR3 comprises 15 residues. Germline V gene lookup returns CDR1 LNHNV and CDR2 YYDKDF (reference sequence). V lost 4 bases and J lost 5; bases outside the gene matches: 7. The CDR3 nucleotides read TGTGCCACCAGCACCCGGACAGGCCAGAATGAAAAACTGTTTTTT. Translating it yields CATSTRTGQNEKLFF.

This chain uses TRBV13 with TRBJ2-7, with 8 bases fitting TRBD1. This CDR3 comprises 14 residues. The ends lost 5 bases at V and 2 bases at J; junction bases unmatched: 5. Germline-derived CDR1 and CDR2 are PRHDT and FYEKMQ (reference sequence). CDR3 sequence reads: CASSPRDRPYEQYF. In DNA form, the CDR3 reads TGTGCCAGCAGCCCCCGGGACAGGCCCTACGAGCAGTACTTC.

The chain uses TRBV30 and TRBJ1-2; 7 bases align to TRBD1. Unmatched junction bases numbered 12, after V lost 4 bases and J lost 4 bases. Germline V gene data show CDR1 as GTSNPN and CDR2 as SVGIG (reference sequence). The CDR3 is 15 amino acids. The CDR3: CAWTDDREKSYGYTF. CDR3 DNA sequence: TGTGCCTGGACCGACGACAGGGAGAAGAGCTATGGCTACACCTTC.

This clone was observed a few times. The DNA of the CDR3 is TGTGCCAGCAGTTTATGGGGGGGTGGTTATGGCTACACCTTC. It is translated as CASSLWGGGYGYTF. The chain uses TRBV27 and TRBJ1-2; tentative D call: TRBD1 (5 bases). Trimming removed 1 base from V and 5 bases from J, with 11 bases in between. CDR3 length: 14 residues. From germline, CDR1 is MNHEY and CDR2 SMNVEV (reference sequence).

The chain has TRBV5-6 and TRBJ1-2; 9 nucleotides agree with TRBD1. The CDR3 has 15 residues. The germline CDR1 and CDR2 sequences are SGHDT and YYEEEE. Losses at the gene ends were 0 bases for V and 8 bases for J; bases not matched to a gene: 8. This CDR3 is CASSLAMTGGGGYTF. CDR3 bases: TGTGCCAGCAGCTTGGCCATGACAGGGGGTGGCGGCTACACCTTC.